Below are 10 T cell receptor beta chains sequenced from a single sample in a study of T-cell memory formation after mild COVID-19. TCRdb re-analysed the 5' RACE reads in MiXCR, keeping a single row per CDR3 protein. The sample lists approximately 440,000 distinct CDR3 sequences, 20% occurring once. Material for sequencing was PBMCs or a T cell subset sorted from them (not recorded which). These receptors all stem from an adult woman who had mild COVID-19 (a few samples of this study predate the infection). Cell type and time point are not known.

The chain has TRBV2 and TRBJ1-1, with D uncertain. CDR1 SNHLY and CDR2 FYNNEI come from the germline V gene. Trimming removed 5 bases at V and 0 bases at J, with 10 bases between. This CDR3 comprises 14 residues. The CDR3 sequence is CASSITTMNTEAFF. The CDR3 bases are TGTGCCAGCAGTATCACAACCATGAACACTGAAGCTTTCTTT. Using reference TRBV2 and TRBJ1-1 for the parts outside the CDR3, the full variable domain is EPEVTQTPSHQVTQMGQEVILRCVPISNHLYFYWYRQILGQKVEFLVSFYNNEISEKSEIFDDQFSVERPDGSNFTLKIRSTKLEDSAMYFCASSITTMNTEAFFGQGTRLTVV.

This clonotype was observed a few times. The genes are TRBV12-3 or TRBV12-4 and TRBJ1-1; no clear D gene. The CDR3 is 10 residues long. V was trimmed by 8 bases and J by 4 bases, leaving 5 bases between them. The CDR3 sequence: CASQSTEAFF. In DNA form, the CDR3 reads TGTGCCAGCCAGAGCACTGAAGCTTTCTTT.

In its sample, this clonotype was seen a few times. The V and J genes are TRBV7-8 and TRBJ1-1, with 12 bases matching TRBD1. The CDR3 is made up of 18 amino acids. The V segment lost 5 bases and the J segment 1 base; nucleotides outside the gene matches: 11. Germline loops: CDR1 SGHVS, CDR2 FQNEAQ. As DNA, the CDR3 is TGTGCCAGCAGCGATAAGCCGGGACAGGGGGCTTGGAACACTGAAGCTTTCTTT. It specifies CASSDKPGQGAWNTEAFF.

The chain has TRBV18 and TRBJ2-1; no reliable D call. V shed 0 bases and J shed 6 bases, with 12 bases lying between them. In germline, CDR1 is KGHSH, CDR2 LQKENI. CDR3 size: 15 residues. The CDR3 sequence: CASSPPVSMSNEQFF. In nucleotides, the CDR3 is TGTGCCAGCTCACCACCGGTCAGTATGAGCAATGAGCAGTTCTTC.

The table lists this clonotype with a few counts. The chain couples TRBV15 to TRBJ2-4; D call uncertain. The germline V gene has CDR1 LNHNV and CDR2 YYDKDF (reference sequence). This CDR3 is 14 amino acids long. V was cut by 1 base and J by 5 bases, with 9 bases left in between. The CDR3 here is CATSRGHDENIQYF. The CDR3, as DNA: TGTGCCACCAGCAGAGGACATGACGAAAACATTCAGTACTTC.

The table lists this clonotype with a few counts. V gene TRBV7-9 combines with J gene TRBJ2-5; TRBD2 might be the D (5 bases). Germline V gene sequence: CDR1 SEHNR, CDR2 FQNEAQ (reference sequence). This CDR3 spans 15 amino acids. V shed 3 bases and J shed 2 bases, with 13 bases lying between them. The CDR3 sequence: CASSFKRSVQETQYF. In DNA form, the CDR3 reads TGTGCCAGCAGCTTCAAGCGGTCGGTGCAAGAGACCCAGTACTTC.

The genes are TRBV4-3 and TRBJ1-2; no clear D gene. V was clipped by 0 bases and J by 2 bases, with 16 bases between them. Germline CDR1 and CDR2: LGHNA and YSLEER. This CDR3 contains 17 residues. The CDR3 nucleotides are TGCGCCAGCAGCCAAGATCCGTGGACGCTACGAAACTATGGCTACACCTTC. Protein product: CASSQDPWTLRNYGYTF.

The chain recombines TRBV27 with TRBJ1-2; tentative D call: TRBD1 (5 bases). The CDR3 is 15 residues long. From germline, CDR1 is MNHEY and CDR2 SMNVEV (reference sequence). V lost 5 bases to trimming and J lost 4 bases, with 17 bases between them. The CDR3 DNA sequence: TGTGCCAGCAGTCCCCGGGACGGAAGTAGCTATGGCTACACCTTC. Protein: CASSPRDGSSYGYTF.

CDR3 residues: CASSLSGPYINSPLHF. Here the CDR3 DNA reads TGCGCCAGCAGCTTGAGCGGACCTTATATTAATTCACCCCTCCACTTT. The chain links TRBV5-1 to TRBJ1-6, with no clear D. The CDR3 covers 16 residues. Per the germline V gene, CDR1 is SGHRS and CDR2 is YFSETQ. Deletions cut 1 base from V and 6 bases from J, with 14 bases between.

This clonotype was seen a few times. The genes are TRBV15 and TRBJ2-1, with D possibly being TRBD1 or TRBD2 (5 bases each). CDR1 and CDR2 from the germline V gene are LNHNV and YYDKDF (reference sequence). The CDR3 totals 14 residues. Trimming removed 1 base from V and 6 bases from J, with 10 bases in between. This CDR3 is CATSRGLTGNEQFF. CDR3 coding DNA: TGTGCCACCAGCAGAGGACTAACAGGCAATGAGCAGTTCTTC. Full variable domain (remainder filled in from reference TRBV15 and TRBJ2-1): DAMVIQNPRYQVTQFGKPVTLSCSQTLNHNVMYWYQQKSSQAPKLLFHYYDKDFNNEADTPDNFQSRRPNTSFCFLDIRSPGLGDTAMYLCATSRGLTGNEQFFGPGTRLTVL.